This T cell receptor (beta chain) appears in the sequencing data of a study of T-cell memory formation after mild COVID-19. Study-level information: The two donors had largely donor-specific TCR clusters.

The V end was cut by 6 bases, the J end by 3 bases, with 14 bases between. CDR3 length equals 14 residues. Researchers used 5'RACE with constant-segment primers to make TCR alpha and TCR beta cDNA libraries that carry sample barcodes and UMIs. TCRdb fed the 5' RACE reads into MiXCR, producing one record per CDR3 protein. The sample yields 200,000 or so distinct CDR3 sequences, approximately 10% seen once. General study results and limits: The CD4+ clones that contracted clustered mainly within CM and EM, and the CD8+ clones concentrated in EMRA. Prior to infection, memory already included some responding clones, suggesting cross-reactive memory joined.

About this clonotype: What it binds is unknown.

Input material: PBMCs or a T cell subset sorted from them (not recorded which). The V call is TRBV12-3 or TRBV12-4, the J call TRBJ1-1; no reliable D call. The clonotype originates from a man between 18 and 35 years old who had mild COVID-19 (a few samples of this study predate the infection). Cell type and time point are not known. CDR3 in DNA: TGTGCCAGCAGCCCCCCGGAGAGGTACACTGAAGCTTTCTTT. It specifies CASSPPERYTEAFF.